This T cell receptor (beta chain) was identified in a study of human T cells and chemical hapten exposure. The time point was: healthy volunteer bleed at 6 weeks. The study extracted total RNA from unfractionated whole blood. This clonotype came up many times. Its antigen is not known. TCRdb recomputed calls from the RACE reads with MiXCR, one row per CDR3 protein. This sample yields about 47,000 distinct CDR3 sequences, of which 3.7% are seen a single time; about 5.6% belongs to the top ten. CDR1 and CDR2 from the germline V gene are SQVTM and ANQGSEA. V was pared by 5 bases and J by 4 bases, with 5 bases of the junction left unmatched. The CDR3 has 14 residues. Overall study findings and caveats: After DPC sensitization, TCRs above 1 in 1000 frequency showed no change.

The V call is TRBV29-1, the J call TRBJ2-7; 13 bases fit TRBD2. Sequencing was done on a sample of whole blood. This TCR was sampled from a human donor in good health. Some clones in this sample may be carry-over from other donors' samples. CDR3 region: CSVRTSGRGYEQYF. CDR3 bases: TGCAGCGTTCGGACTAGCGGGAGAGGGTACGAGCAGTACTTC.